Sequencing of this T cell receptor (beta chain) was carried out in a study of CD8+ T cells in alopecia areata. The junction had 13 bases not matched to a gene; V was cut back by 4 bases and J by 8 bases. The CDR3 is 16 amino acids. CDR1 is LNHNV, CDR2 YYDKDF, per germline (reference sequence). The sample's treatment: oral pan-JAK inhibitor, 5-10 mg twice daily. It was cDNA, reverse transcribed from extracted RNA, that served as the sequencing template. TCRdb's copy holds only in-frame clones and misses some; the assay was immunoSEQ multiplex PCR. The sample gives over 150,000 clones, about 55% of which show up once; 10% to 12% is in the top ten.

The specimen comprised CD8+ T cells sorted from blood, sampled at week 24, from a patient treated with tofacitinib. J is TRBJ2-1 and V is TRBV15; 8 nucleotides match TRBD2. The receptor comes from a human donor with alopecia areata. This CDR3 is CATSKTIAGIHDEQFF. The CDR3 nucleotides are TGTGCCACCAGCAAGACAATAGCGGGGATTCATGATGAGCAGTTCTTC.